This T cell receptor (beta chain) is drawn from a study of beta chain features in type 1 diabetes. The overall study: Examination covered around 98 million sorted cells spanning all samples.

Sequenced material consisted of expressed TCRB transcripts (all of the isolated RNA was reverse transcribed). Assay used: immunoSEQ multiplex PCR; TCRdb lists only in-frame clones, some missing. The table has more than 250,000 clones, 15% seen once. This clone was seen a handful of times. Its antigen remains unidentified. Trimming cost V 2 bases and J 1 base, with 8 bases left between them. The CDR3 totals 14 residues. Germline lookup yields CDR1 SGHTA and CDR2 FQGNSA. Points from the study as a whole: Whether TCRB rearrangement is influenced by HLA type was left unresolved in this analysis. Among patients with Type 1 diabetes, TCRB CDR3s were moderately but significantly shorter in every one of the four CD4+ subsets.

Sequenced material: naive CD4+ T cells from blood. The chain couples TRBV7-2 to TRBJ1-1, with D possibly matching TRBD1 (6 bases). The receptor's source is a man younger than 30 with type 1 diabetes. The CDR3 is CASSLSGANTEAFF. CDR3 DNA: TGTGCCAGCAGCTTATCAGGGGCGAACACTGAAGCTTTCTTT.